This TCR beta chain was captured by sequencing in a study of a mutant IDH1 vaccine in newly diagnosed glioma. Time point here: week 35, safety follow-up. Doses consisted of 300 ug of mutant IDH1 20-mer peptide each, paired with topical imiquimod. With respect to this clone: Its target is not known.

Germline V gene lookup returns CDR1 GTSNPN and CDR2 SVGIG (reference sequence). The CDR3 loop spans 17 amino acids. V was shortened by 2 bases and J by 4 bases, with 23 bases between the two germline ends. The protocol was immunoSEQ multiplex PCR, while the TCRdb copy is restricted to in-frame clones and leaves out a portion. Here the sample spans tens of thousands of clones, more than 85% being singletons. This TCR was sampled from a man younger than 45 with glioma. The sequencing used PBMCs, collected from a glioma patient whose treatment included an IDH1 peptide vaccine. The chain combines TRBV30 with TRBJ1-2; maybe TRBD1 (5 bases). The CDR3 DNA reads as TGTGCCTGGAGTACACCCGGGGCAGGGCCGATCTTCTATGGCTACACCTTC. It specifies CAWSTPGAGPIFYGYTF.